What follows describes a single TCR beta chain. Its specificity is unknown. The donors were in the approximately 130-subject validation cohort; that cohort was separate from the roughly 730-subject first cohort. This entry is derived from a study of cytomegalovirus exposure and HLA in healthy donors. Study background: A later analysis reported the 120 or so validation repertoires used the same platform as the roughly 700 first-cohort repertoires.

With 4 bases clipped from V and 6 bases from J, the junction kept 8 bases outside the gene matches. From germline, CDR1 is MNHNS and CDR2 SASEGT. CDR3 length: 15 residues. Here immunoSEQ multiplex PCR was the method, and the copy in TCRdb shows in-frame clones only, minus some. The data contain about 150,000 clones, less than 90% of them singletons. General study results and limits: Clusters of TCRs from the first cohort tended to co-occur in the roughly 120 validation repertoires (as a later analysis found). Diagnosis of cytomegalovirus status made by the classifier reportedly showed high specificity and sensitivity.

This TCR was recovered from a man aged 18 to 29 in good health and CMV-seropositive. This rearrangement joins TRBV6-1 to TRBJ2-3; 9 bases agree with TRBD1. Sequencing was performed on PBMCs. The CDR3 nucleotides are TGTGCCAGCAGTGCAGGGGGGACAGGGAAGGATACGCAGTATTTT. Protein product: CASSAGGTGKDTQYF.